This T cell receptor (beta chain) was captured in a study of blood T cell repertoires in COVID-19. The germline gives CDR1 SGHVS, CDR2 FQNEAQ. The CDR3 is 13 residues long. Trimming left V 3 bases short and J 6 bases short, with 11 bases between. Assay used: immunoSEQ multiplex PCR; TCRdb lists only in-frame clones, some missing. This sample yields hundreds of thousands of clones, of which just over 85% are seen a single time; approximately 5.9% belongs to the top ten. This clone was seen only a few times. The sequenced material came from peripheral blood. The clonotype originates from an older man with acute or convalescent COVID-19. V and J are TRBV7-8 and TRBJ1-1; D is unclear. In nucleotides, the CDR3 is TGTGCCAGCAGCTTCGGGAGGGAAGCTGAAGCTTTCTTT. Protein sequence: CASSFGREAEAFF.